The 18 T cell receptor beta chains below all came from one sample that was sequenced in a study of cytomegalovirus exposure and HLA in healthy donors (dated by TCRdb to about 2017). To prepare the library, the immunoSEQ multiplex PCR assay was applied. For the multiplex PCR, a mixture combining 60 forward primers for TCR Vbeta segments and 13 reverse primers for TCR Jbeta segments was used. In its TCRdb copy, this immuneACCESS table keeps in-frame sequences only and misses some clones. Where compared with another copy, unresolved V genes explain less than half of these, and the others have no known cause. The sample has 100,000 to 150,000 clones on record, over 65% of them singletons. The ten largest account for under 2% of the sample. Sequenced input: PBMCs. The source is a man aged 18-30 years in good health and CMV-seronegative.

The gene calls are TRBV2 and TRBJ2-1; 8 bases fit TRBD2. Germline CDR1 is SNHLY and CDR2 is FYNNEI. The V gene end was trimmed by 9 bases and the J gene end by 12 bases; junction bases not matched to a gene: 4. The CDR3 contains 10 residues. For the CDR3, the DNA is TGTGCCAGGAACAGCGGGGGGCAGTTCTTC. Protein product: CARNSGGQFF.

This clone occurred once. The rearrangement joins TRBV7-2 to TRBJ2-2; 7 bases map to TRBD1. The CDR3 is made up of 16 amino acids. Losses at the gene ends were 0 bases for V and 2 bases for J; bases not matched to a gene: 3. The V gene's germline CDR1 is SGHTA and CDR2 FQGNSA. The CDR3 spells CASSLAGQPNTGELFF. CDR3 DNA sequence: TGTGCCAGCAGCTTAGCGGGACAGCCCAACACCGGGGAGCTGTTTTTT.

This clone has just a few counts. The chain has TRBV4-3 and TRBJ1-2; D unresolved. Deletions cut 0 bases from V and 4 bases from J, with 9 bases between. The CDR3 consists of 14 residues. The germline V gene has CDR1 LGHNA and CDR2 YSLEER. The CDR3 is CASSQDLESYGYTF. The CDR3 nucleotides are TGCGCCAGCAGCCAAGATTTAGAGAGCTATGGCTACACCTTC.

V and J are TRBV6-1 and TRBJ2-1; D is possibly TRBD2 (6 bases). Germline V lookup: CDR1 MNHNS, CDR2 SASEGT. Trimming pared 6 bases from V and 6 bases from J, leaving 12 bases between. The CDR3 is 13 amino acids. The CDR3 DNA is TGTGCCAGCAGAGGCGGGGCCACCAATGAGCAGTTCTTC. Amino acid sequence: CASRGGATNEQFF.

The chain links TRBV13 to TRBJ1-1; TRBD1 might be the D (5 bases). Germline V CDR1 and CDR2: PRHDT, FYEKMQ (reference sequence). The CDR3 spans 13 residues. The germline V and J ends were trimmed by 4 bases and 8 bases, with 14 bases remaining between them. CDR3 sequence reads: CASSYTRQNEAFF. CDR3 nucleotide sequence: TGTGCCAGCAGCTATACACGACAGAACGAAGCTTTCTTT.

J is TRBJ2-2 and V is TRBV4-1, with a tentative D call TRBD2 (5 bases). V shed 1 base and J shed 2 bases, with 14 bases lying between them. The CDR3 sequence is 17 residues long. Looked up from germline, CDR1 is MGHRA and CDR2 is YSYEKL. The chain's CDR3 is CASSQVLAPINTGELFF. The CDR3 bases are TGCGCCAGCAGCCAAGTTCTAGCACCCATTAACACCGGGGAGCTGTTTTTT.

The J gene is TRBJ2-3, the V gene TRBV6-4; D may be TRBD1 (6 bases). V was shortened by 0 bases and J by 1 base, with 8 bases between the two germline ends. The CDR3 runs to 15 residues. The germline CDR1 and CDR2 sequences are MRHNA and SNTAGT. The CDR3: CASSDSPGGTDTQYF. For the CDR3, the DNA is TGTGCCAGCAGTGACTCCCCAGGGGGCACAGATACGCAGTATTTT.

DNA of the CDR3: TGTGCCAGCAGTTTACAGGGGAGATATGGCTACACCTTC. Protein sequence: CASSLQGRYGYTF. The gene calls are TRBV27 and TRBJ1-2; TRBD1 is a possible D gene (6 bases). Trimming left V 2 bases short and J 5 bases short, with 9 bases between. Looked up from germline, CDR1 is MNHEY and CDR2 is SMNVEV (reference sequence). This CDR3 has 13 amino acids.

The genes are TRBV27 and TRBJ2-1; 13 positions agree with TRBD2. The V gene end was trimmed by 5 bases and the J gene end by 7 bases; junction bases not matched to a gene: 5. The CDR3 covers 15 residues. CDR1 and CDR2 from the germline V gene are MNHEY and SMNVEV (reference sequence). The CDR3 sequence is CASSILAGGLNEQFF. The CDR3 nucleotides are TGTGCCAGCAGTATACTAGCGGGGGGGCTTAATGAGCAGTTCTTC.

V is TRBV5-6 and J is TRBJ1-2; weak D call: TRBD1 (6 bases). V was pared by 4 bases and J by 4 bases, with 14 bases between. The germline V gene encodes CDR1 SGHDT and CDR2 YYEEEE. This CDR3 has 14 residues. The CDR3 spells CASSPGEMSYGYTF. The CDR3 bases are TGTGCCAGCAGCCCAGGGGAGATGAGCTATGGCTACACCTTC.

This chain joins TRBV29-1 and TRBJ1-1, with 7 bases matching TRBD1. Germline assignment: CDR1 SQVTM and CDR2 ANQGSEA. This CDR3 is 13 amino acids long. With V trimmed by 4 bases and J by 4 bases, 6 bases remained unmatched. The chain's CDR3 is CSVGGTVSTEAFF. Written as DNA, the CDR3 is TGCAGCGTTGGGGGGACAGTAAGCACTGAAGCTTTCTTT. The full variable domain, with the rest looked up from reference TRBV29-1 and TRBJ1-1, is SAVISQKPSRDICQRGTSLTIQCQVDSQVTMMFWYRQQPGQSLTLIATANQGSEATYESGFVIDKFPISRPNLTFSTLTVSNMSPEDSSIYLCSVGGTVSTEAFFGQGTRLTVV.

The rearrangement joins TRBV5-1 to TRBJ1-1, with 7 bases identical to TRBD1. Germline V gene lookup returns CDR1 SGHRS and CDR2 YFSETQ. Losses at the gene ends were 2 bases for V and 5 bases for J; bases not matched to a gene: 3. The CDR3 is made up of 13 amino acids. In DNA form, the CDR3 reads TGCGCCAGCAGCTTATCCAGGGGGACTGAAGCTTTCTTT. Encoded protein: CASSLSRGTEAFF.

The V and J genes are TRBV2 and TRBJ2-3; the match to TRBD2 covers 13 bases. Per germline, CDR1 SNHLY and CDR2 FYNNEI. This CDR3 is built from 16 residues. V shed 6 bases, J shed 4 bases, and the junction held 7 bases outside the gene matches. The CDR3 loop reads CASRLTSGGLADTQYF. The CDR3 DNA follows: TGTGCCAGCAGGTTGACTAGCGGGGGGTTGGCAGATACGCAGTATTTT.

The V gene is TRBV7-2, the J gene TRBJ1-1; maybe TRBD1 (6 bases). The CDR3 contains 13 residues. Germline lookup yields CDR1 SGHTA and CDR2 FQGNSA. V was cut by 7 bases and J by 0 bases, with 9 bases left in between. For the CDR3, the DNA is TGTGCCAGCACCCGGACAGTGAACACTGAAGCTTTCTTT. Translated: CASTRTVNTEAFF.

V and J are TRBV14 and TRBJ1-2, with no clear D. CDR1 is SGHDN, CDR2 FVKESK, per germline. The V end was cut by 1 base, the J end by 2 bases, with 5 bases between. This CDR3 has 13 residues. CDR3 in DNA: TGTGCCAGCAGCCAAGTTGCGAACTATGGCTACACCTTC. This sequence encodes CASSQVANYGYTF.

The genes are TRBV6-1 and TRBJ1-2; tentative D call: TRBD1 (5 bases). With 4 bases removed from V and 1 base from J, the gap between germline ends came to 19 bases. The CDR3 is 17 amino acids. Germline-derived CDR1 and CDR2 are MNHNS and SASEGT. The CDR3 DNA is TGTGCCAGCAGTGTTAATATGTGGGGGGATCATAACTATGGCTACACCTTC. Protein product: CASSVNMWGDHNYGYTF.

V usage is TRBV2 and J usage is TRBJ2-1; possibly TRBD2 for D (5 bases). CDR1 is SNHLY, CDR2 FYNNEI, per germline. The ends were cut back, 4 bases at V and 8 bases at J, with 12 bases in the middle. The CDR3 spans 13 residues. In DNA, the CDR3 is TGTGCCAGCAGTGTTGGAGGAGGAGATGAGCAGTTCTTC. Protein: CASSVGGGDEQFF.

CDR3: CASRPGQANTEAFF. CDR3 bases: TGTGCCAGCAGACCGGGACAGGCGAACACTGAAGCTTTCTTT. The J gene is TRBJ1-1, the V gene TRBV6-6, with TRBD1 matching 8 bases. CDR1 is MNHNY and CDR2 is SVGAGI in the germline V gene (reference sequence). This CDR3 is built from 14 residues. J was trimmed by 1 base and V by 6 bases; bases with no gene match: 4.